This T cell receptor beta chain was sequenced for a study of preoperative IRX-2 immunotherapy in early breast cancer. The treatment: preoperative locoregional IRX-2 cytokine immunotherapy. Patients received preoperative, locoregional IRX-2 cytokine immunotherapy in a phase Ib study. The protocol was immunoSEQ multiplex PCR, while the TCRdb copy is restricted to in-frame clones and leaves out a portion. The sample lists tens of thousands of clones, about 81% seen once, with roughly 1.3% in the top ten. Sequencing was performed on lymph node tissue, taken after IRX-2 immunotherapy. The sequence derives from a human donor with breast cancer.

The CDR3 DNA reads TGTGCCACCAGCAAACGGACAGGGATGAACACTGAAGCTTTCTTT. Translated: CATSKRTGMNTEAFF. This rearrangement joins TRBV15 to TRBJ1-1, with 8 bases that match TRBD1. Germline assignment: CDR1 LNHNV and CDR2 YYDKDF (reference sequence). V lost 4 bases to trimming and J lost 0 bases; unmatched junction nucleotides: 4. The CDR3 covers 15 residues.